This TCR beta chain is from a study of identical twins. Each CDR3 protein is one row after TCRdb ran MiXCR on the 5' RACE reads. Of under 1 million distinct CDR3 sequences detected, 12% appear once; the ten largest clones hold around 1.6%. As to this clonotype: The antigen is unknown.

Study-level results: Zero-insertion analyses were open to partial confounding by invariant MAIT and iNKT cells. While abundant cord blood beta clonotypes carried fewer insertions, memory repertoires showed no such pattern.

This sample was also put to use in a study of yellow fever vaccine responses in identical twins.

The source material was PBMCs. The clonotype was recovered from a woman younger than 35 in good health.

CDR3 residues: CAISEYGAGYSNQPQHF. In DNA, the CDR3 is TGTGCCATCAGTGAGTATGGTGCGGGGTATAGCAATCAGCCCCAGCATTTT. The V call is TRBV10-3, the J call TRBJ1-5; D not certain. This CDR3 contains 17 residues. V was clipped by 1 base and J by 0 bases, with 13 bases between them. In germline, CDR1 is ENHRY, CDR2 SYGVKD.